This T cell receptor beta chain appears in the sequencing data of a study of post-analysis software for immune sequencing data. Study in general: The disease courses spanned relapsing-remitting, secondary progressive and progressive-relapsing forms of multiple sclerosis.

CDR3 length: 15 amino acids. Germline CDR1 reads SNHLY; CDR2 reads FYNNEI. Trimming took 5 bases from V and 8 from J; bases not matched to a gene: 7. TCR beta cDNA libraries included unique molecular identifiers. With about 0.95 to 11 million T cells as the source, a few hundred thousand cDNA molecules resulted. Via MiXCR, TCRdb re-called the PCR reads, giving one row per CDR3 protein. The profile shows over 150,000 distinct CDR3 sequences, 25% to 35% of them singletons. Overall study findings and caveats: F measure clustering grouped samples strongly by preparation batch. Higher frequency in patients than in controls was seen for about five TRBV segments, with TRBV5-6, TRBV5-1 and TRBV20-1 among them. When compared against controls, multiple sclerosis patients showed significantly lower normalized Chao1 diversity.

Points on this clonotype: No antigen is known for it.

The chain links TRBV2 to TRBJ2-1, with 12 bases aligning to TRBD2. The receptor's source is a girl between 5 and 17 years old with multiple sclerosis. The sequencing input was blood. Here the CDR3 reads CASSPGLAGSHEQFF. CDR3 DNA sequence: TGTGCCAGCAGTCCGGGACTAGCGGGTTCGCATGAGCAGTTCTTC. Combining the CDR3 with reference TRBV2 and TRBJ2-1 gives the whole variable domain EPEVTQTPSHQVTQMGQEVILRCVPISNHLYFYWYRQILGQKVEFLVSFYNNEISEKSEIFDDQFSVERPDGSNFTLKIRSTKLEDSAMYFCASSPGLAGSHEQFFGPGTRLTVL.